The table lists the clone carrying this T cell receptor (beta chain) with many counts. The antigen remains undetermined. This sample is drawn from a study of beta chain features in type 1 diabetes. Overall study: Cell yields, age and gender were similar between patients and healthy donors. General study findings and limits: The cDNA sequencing approach could over-represent high-TCR-expressing cells. There was a moderate but significant shortening of TCRB CDR3s in all four CD4+ subsets of Type 1 diabetes patients.

The CDR3 runs 12 residues. The V gene's germline CDR1 is SGHTA and CDR2 FQGNSA. V gave up 1 base and J gave up 14 bases, with 12 bases separating them. Stem cell-like memory, regulatory, central memory and naive CD4+ cells were sorted via CD45RO/CCR7/CD25/CD127/CD95/CD27. cDNA synthesis used the whole RNA isolate, giving expressed TCRB sequences. Using immunoSEQ multiplex PCR, the repertoire was profiled, and TCRdb retains in-frame clones only, with some absent. The sample has about 320,000 clones, roughly 15% seen once. Source material: central memory CD4+ T cells from blood. The TCR originated in a man aged 25 to 40 in good health. V usage is TRBV7-2 and J usage is TRBJ2-1; D not certain. The CDR3 region has the DNA TGTGCCAGCAGCTTAGAGGCTTCTGGGAAGTTCTTC. It specifies CASSLEASGKFF.